The 26 T cell receptor beta chains reported below all come from one sample, sequenced in a study of T cell responses to AZD1222 COVID-19 vaccine. Assay used: immunoSEQ multiplex PCR; TCRdb lists only in-frame clones, some missing. This table holds about 130,000 clones, roughly nine tenths found once. This specimen consisted of peripheral blood, obtained on day 0 of AZD1222 vaccination. The receptor set was obtained from an adult in good health.

This sequence joins TRBV30 and TRBJ1-2, with TRBD1 matching over 7 bases. Germline values: CDR1 GTSNPN, CDR2 SVGIG (reference sequence). V shed 8 bases, J shed 6 bases, and the junction held 18 bases outside the gene matches. The CDR3 is 15 amino acids. CDR3: CARYAGGTGRDGYTF. In DNA, the CDR3 is TGTGCCCGATATGCAGGGGGTACAGGGCGGGATGGCTACACCTTC.

The J gene is TRBJ1-1, the V gene TRBV18; 7 bases align to TRBD1. The CDR3 has 15 amino acids. Germline CDR1 is KGHSH and CDR2 is LQKENI. Unmatched junction bases numbered 9, after V lost 3 bases and J lost 5 bases. DNA for the CDR3: TGTGCCAGCTCACCCACAGGGGTTGGGGGTACTGAAGCTTTCTTT. Translating it yields CASSPTGVGGTEAFF.

The V gene is TRBV11-2, the J gene TRBJ2-1; TRBD2 is a possible D gene (7 bases). Trimming cost V 1 base and J 9 bases, with 22 bases left between them. This CDR3 contains 17 residues. CDR1 SGHAT and CDR2 FQNNGV come from the germline V gene. The CDR3 coding sequence is TGTGCCAGCAGCTTAGGTTTAGGGGGAGGGCCCTCCGGTGAGCAGTTCTTC. Translation gives CASSLGLGGGPSGEQFF.

The V and J genes are TRBV14 and TRBJ2-2; no firm D call. The CDR3 contains 14 residues. Germline V gene sequence: CDR1 SGHDN, CDR2 FVKESK. Trimming took off 0 bases at V and 7 bases at J, with 9 bases between the two ends. CDR3 coding DNA: TGTGCCAGCAGCCAAGAGTGGCGAGTCGGGGAGCTGTTTTTT. Its protein product is CASSQEWRVGELFF.

The chain has TRBV6-5 and TRBJ1-5, with D maybe TRBD1 (6 bases). The CDR3 contains 15 residues. The V end lost 6 bases, the J end lost 6 bases, and 18 bases lay between the germline ends. Germline-derived CDR1 and CDR2 are MNHEY and SVGAGI. CDR3 sequence (DNA): TGTGCCAGCAGAACAGGGAATTTAGTCTCTCAGCCCCAGCATTTT. This sequence encodes CASRTGNLVSQPQHF.

This clone was counted many times. The rearrangement joins TRBV7-2 to TRBJ2-7; D is ambiguous. In germline, CDR1 is SGHTA, CDR2 FQGNSA. V was pared by 1 base and J by 2 bases, with 3 bases between. The CDR3 sequence is 12 residues long. The CDR3 region is CASSLVTYEQYF. The CDR3 DNA reads as TGTGCCAGCAGCTTAGTCACCTACGAGCAGTACTTC.

The rearrangement links TRBV5-4 to TRBJ1-5; no clear D. The length of the CDR3 is 13 residues. The germline V gene has CDR1 SGHNT and CDR2 YYREEE (reference sequence). Trimming stripped 3 bases from V and 5 bases from J, with 9 bases between. The CDR3 nucleotides are TGTGCCAGCAGCTCGAGCCCTGATCAGCCCCAGCATTTT. Translation gives CASSSSPDQPQHF.

The rearrangement links TRBV24-1 to TRBJ1-2; D is perhaps TRBD1 (5 bases). The CDR3 consists of 17 residues. The V end lost 1 base, the J end lost 1 base, and 15 bases lay between the germline ends. From germline, CDR1 is KGHDR and CDR2 SFDVKD. The CDR3 sequence: CATSDFARDRHNYGYTF. In DNA, the CDR3 is TGTGCCACCAGTGATTTTGCCCGGGACCGCCATAACTATGGCTACACCTTC.

The sample holds one count of this clone. The CDR3 region is CASSVGTVNSPLHF. The CDR3 nucleotides read TGTGCCAGCAGCGTTGGGACAGTAAATTCACCCCTCCACTTT. The chain combines TRBV9 with TRBJ1-6; 7 bases align to TRBD1. CDR1 SGDLS and CDR2 YYNGEE come from the germline V gene. The junction had 3 bases not matched to a gene; V was cut back by 2 bases and J by 7 bases. The length of the CDR3 is 14 residues. The variable domain in full, with the rest retrieved from reference TRBV9 and TRBJ1-6, is DSGVTQTPKHLITATGQRVTLRCSPRSGDLSVYWYQQSLDQGLQFLIQYYNGEERAKGNILERFSAQQFPDLHSELNLSSLELGDSALYFCASSVGTVNSPLHFGNGTRLTVT.

V usage is TRBV10-3 and J usage is TRBJ1-2, with 9 bases aligning to TRBD1. The trim removed 4 bases at V and 8 bases at J, leaving 5 bases unmatched. Germline values: CDR1 ENHRY, CDR2 SYGVKD. This CDR3 is 13 amino acids long. The CDR3, as DNA: TGTGCCATCAGTGCCAGGACAGGGGAAGGCTACACCTTC. It specifies CAISARTGEGYTF.

The chain uses TRBV9 and TRBJ2-1; 15 positions agree with TRBD2. CDR3 length: 16 amino acids. Germline CDR1 reads SGDLS; CDR2 reads YYNGEE. Trimming took 0 bases from V and 7 from J; bases not matched to a gene: 2. DNA for the CDR3: TGTGCCAGCAGCGTAGAGGGGACTAGCGGGAGGAATGAGCAGTTCTTC. Amino acids: CASSVEGTSGRNEQFF.

The chain combines TRBV5-1 with TRBJ2-7; either TRBD1 or TRBD2 may fit D (5 bases each). The CDR3 spans 15 residues. V gave up 0 bases and J gave up 5 bases, with 15 bases separating them. Germline loops: CDR1 SGHRS, CDR2 YFSETQ. CDR3 sequence reads: CASSLAGAPRDEQYF. The DNA of the CDR3 is TGCGCCAGCAGCTTGGCCGGGGCCCCTCGCGACGAGCAGTACTTC.

The rearrangement links TRBV19 to TRBJ1-5, with a weak D call TRBD1 (6 bases). Per germline, CDR1 LNHDA and CDR2 SQIVND (reference sequence). The CDR3 loop spans 16 amino acids. V shed 3 bases and J shed 7 bases, with 19 bases lying between them. Written as DNA, the CDR3 is TGTGCCAGTAGTATTTGGGGGCAAGGGGGGTCCCAGCCCCAGCATTTT. It encodes CASSIWGQGGSQPQHF.

The genes are TRBV28 and TRBJ2-3, with a weak D call TRBD1 (5 bases). The germline V gene has CDR1 MDHEN and CDR2 SYDVKM. The CDR3 has 12 amino acids. V was pared by 6 bases and J by 6 bases, with 10 bases between. The CDR3 loop reads CASSQTADTQYF. The CDR3 DNA is TGTGCCAGCAGCCAGACAGCCGATACGCAGTATTTT. Combining the CDR3 with reference TRBV28 and TRBJ2-3 gives the whole variable domain DVKVTQSSRYLVKRTGEKVFLECVQDMDHENMFWYRQDPGLGLRLIYFSYDVKMKEKGDIPEGYSVSREKKERFSLILESASTNQTSMYLCASSQTADTQYFGPGTRLTVL.

The rearrangement links TRBV19 to TRBJ2-1; 14 bases line up with TRBD2. Germline loops: CDR1 LNHDA, CDR2 SQIVND (reference sequence). The CDR3 covers 15 residues. With 3 bases clipped from V and 7 bases from J, the junction kept 2 bases outside the gene matches. CDR3 in DNA: TGTGCCAGTAGTATTGGGACTAGCGGGAGAAATGAGCAGTTCTTC. It specifies CASSIGTSGRNEQFF.

The CDR3 reads CASSLTSGRPTDTQYF. DNA for the CDR3: TGTGCCAGCAGCCTAACTAGCGGGAGGCCCACAGATACGCAGTATTTT. The rearrangement links TRBV6-4 to TRBJ2-3, with 12 bases identical to TRBD2. Germline CDR1 is MRHNA and CDR2 is SNTAGT. V dropped 6 bases and J dropped 2; count of bases not matched to a gene: 6. The length of the CDR3 is 16 residues.

The CDR3 loop is CASSKETSDQFVILTAYGYTF. DNA for the CDR3: TGTGCCAGCAGCAAAGAAACCTCTGATCAGTTTGTGATATTGACAGCTTATGGCTACACCTTC. This chain uses TRBV21-1 with TRBJ1-2; TRBD1 is the table's D call and was not checked against the DNA. TRBV21-1 is a documented pseudogene. This CDR3 has 21 amino acids.

The chain uses TRBV10-1 and TRBJ2-1; 12 nucleotides match TRBD2. The V gene end was trimmed by 7 bases and the J gene end by 10 bases; junction bases not matched to a gene: 11. There are 15 residues in the CDR3. The germline V gene has CDR1 WNHNN and CDR2 SYGVQD (reference sequence). CDR3 coding DNA: TGCGCCAGCAATCAAGGACTAGCGGGATCCGGGGAGCAGTTCTTC. Amino acid sequence: CASNQGLAGSGEQFF.

The chain carries TRBV20-1 and TRBJ2-5; D ambiguous. CDR3 length: 12 amino acids. Per the germline V gene, CDR1 is DFQATT and CDR2 is SNEGSKA (reference sequence). The V end lost 3 bases, the J end lost 4 bases, and 9 bases lay between the germline ends. The CDR3 DNA sequence: TGCAGTGCTAGTCCGGGCGCAGAGACCCAGTACTTC. Translation gives CSASPGAETQYF.

The chain carries TRBV6-4 and TRBJ2-3, with 9 bases that match TRBD2. The CDR3 has 15 amino acids. V gave up 2 bases and J gave up 4 bases; unmatched junction bases: 4. The germline V gene has CDR1 MRHNA and CDR2 SNTAGT. DNA of the CDR3: TGTGCCAGCAGTGACAAAACTAGCGGGTCAGATACGCAGTATTTT. Translating it yields CASSDKTSGSDTQYF.

The V and J genes are TRBV10-3 and TRBJ2-7, with TRBD2 matching 9 bases. Germline V gives CDR1 ENHRY, CDR2 SYGVKD. The CDR3 consists of 14 residues. Trimming removed 6 bases from V and 7 bases from J; junction bases left unmatched: 10. In nucleotides, the CDR3 is TGTGCCATCAGGGACATAGCGGGAGCGGGGGAGCAGTACTTC. It yields the protein CAIRDIAGAGEQYF.

This clone was observed a single time. The rearrangement uses TRBV19 and TRBJ1-1, with 8 nucleotides matching TRBD1. After removal of 5 bases from V and 2 bases from J, the junction contained 4 bases not matched to a gene. Germline CDR1 and CDR2: LNHDA and SQIVND (reference sequence). The CDR3 has 14 amino acids. The CDR3 DNA follows: TGTGCCAGTAGTCTCGGACAGGGAAACACTGAAGCTTTCTTT. This encodes CASSLGQGNTEAFF.

V gene TRBV7-9 combines with J gene TRBJ1-6; D may be TRBD1 (5 bases). Germline-derived CDR1 and CDR2 are SEHNR and FQNEAQ (reference sequence). The V and J ends lost 5 bases and 5 bases respectively, with 13 bases between them. The CDR3 contains 15 residues. CDR3 sequence reads: CASSGGRLNNSPLHF. The CDR3, as DNA: TGTGCCAGCAGCGGGGGACGGCTAAATAATTCACCCCTCCACTTT.

Here the CDR3 reads CASSLVFGASNEKLFF. For the CDR3, the DNA is TGTGCCAGCAGCTTAGTCTTCGGGGCGTCTAATGAAAAACTGTTTTTT. The chain couples TRBV7-2 to TRBJ1-4; D might be TRBD1 (5 bases). V was clipped by 1 base and J by 3 bases, with 12 bases between them. CDR1 and CDR2 from the germline V gene are SGHTA and FQGNSA. The CDR3 consists of 16 residues.

A few counts support this clone. The chain uses TRBV6-6 and TRBJ2-7; D might be TRBD1 or TRBD2, each matching 5 bases. This CDR3 contains 16 residues. Trimming removed 4 bases at V and 2 bases at J, with 18 bases between. Germline CDR1 is MNHNY and CDR2 is SVGAGI (reference sequence). The CDR3 DNA is TGTGCCAGCAGTTTGAGCCTTGGGTGGGGGACCTACGAGCAGTACTTC. It yields the protein CASSLSLGWGTYEQYF.

The gene calls are TRBV7-9 and TRBJ1-5, with 7 bases lining up with TRBD1. The CDR3 is 14 amino acids. With V trimmed by 5 bases and J by 6 bases, 7 bases remained unmatched. Germline V gene sequence: CDR1 SEHNR, CDR2 FQNEAQ (reference sequence). This chain's CDR3 is CASSPTGESQPQHF. The DNA of the CDR3 is TGTGCCAGCAGCCCTACAGGGGAGAGTCAGCCCCAGCATTTT.